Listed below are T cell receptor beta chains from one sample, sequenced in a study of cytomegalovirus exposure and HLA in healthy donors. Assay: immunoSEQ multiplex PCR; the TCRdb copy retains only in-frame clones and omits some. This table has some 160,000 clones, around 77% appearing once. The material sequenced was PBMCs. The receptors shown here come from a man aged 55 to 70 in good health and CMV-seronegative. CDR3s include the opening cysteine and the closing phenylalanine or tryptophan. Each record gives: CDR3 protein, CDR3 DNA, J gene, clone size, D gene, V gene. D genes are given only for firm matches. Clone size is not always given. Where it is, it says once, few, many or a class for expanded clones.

CDR3aa: CASSFGLAGGADTQYF
CDR3nt: TGTGCCAGCAGTTTCGGACTAGCGGGAGGGGCAGATACGCAGTATTTT
j_gene: TRBJ2-3
abundance: .
d_gene: TRBD2
v_gene: TRBV27

CDR3aa: CASSFNRDTEAFF
CDR3nt: TGTGCCAGCAGTTTTAACAGGGACACTGAAGCTTTCTTT
j_gene: TRBJ1-1
abundance: many
d_gene: .
v_gene: TRBV6-5

CDR3aa: CAWSQNNEQFF
CDR3nt: TGTGCCTGGAGCCAAAACAATGAGCAGTTCTTC
j_gene: TRBJ2-1
abundance: .
d_gene: .
v_gene: TRBV30

CDR3aa: CASTRRGGARQPQHF
CDR3nt: TGTGCCAGCACCCGACGCGGGGGGGCTCGGCAGCCCCAGCATTTT
j_gene: TRBJ1-5
abundance: .
d_gene: .
v_gene: TRBV28

CDR3aa: CAIGEGWTGTEAFF
CDR3nt: TGTGCCATCGGAGAGGGCTGGACAGGCACTGAAGCTTTCTTT
j_gene: TRBJ1-1
abundance: few
d_gene: TRBD1
v_gene: TRBV11-2

CDR3aa: CASSLLSDTQYF
CDR3nt: TGTGCCAGCAGCTTATTATCGGATACGCAGTATTTT
j_gene: TRBJ2-3
abundance: .
d_gene: .
v_gene: TRBV7-6

CDR3aa: CASHLKTGGSNQPQHF
CDR3nt: TGCGCCAGCCACCTTAAGACAGGGGGAAGCAATCAGCCCCAGCATTTT
j_gene: TRBJ1-5
abundance: once
d_gene: TRBD1
v_gene: TRBV10-1

CDR3aa: CATAGGLDYNEQFF
CDR3nt: TGTGCCACCGCGGGGGGACTCGACTACAATGAGCAGTTCTTC
j_gene: TRBJ2-1
abundance: .
d_gene: TRBD2
v_gene: TRBV6-5

CDR3aa: CASSNGGLSYSPLHF
CDR3nt: TGTGCCAGTAGTAATGGAGGGTTAAGTTATTCACCCCTCCACTTT
j_gene: TRBJ1-6
abundance: .
d_gene: .
v_gene: TRBV19

CDR3aa: CASRSGTGASGYTF
CDR3nt: TGTGCCAGCAGATCAGGGACAGGGGCGTCTGGCTACACCTTC
j_gene: TRBJ1-2
abundance: .
d_gene: TRBD1
v_gene: TRBV6-6

CDR3aa: CASSGTSGMMSYNEQFF
CDR3nt: TGTGCCAGCAGCGGGACTAGCGGGATGATGTCCTACAATGAGCAGTTCTTC
j_gene: TRBJ2-1
abundance: .
d_gene: TRBD2
v_gene: TRBV5-4

CDR3aa: CASSLVPGTTVDGYTF
CDR3nt: TGCGCCAGCAGCTTGGTCCCCGGGACAACGGTAGATGGCTACACCTTC
j_gene: TRBJ1-2
abundance: .
d_gene: .
v_gene: TRBV5-1

CDR3aa: CATRELAGDRWNEQFF
CDR3nt: TGTGCCACCCGTGAACTAGCGGGGGACCGGTGGAATGAGCAGTTCTTC
j_gene: TRBJ2-1
abundance: .
d_gene: TRBD2
v_gene: TRBV6-4

CDR3aa: CASSLPMTGVNYGYPF
CDR3nt: TGCGCCAGCAGCTTGCCTATGACAGGGGTTAACTATGGCTACCCCTTC
j_gene: TRBJ1-2
abundance: .
d_gene: TRBD1
v_gene: TRBV5-1

CDR3aa: CASQGSETQYF
CDR3nt: TGTGCCAGTCAGGGGAGCGAGACCCAGTACTTC
j_gene: TRBJ2-5
abundance: .
d_gene: .
v_gene: TRBV6-1

CDR3aa: CASRGQGDSEQYF
CDR3nt: TGTGCCAGTAGAGGACAGGGAGACTCCGAGCAGTACTTC
j_gene: TRBJ2-7
abundance: .
d_gene: TRBD1
v_gene: TRBV19

CDR3aa: CASSEQGYEQYF
CDR3nt: TGTGCCAGTAGTGAGCAGGGCTACGAGCAGTACTTC
j_gene: TRBJ2-7
abundance: once
d_gene: .
v_gene: TRBV19

CDR3aa: CASSFRNRGGNQPQHF
CDR3nt: TGTGCCAGCAGTTTCCGAAACAGGGGTGGGAATCAGCCCCAGCATTTT
j_gene: TRBJ1-5
abundance: .
d_gene: TRBD1
v_gene: TRBV28

CDR3aa: CASSEAGHSNQPQNF
CDR3nt: TGTGCCAGCAGTGAAGCGGGGCATAGCAATCAGCCCCAGAATTTT
j_gene: TRBJ1-5
abundance: few
d_gene: .
v_gene: TRBV6-1

CDR3aa: CASKKASSYNEQFF
CDR3nt: TGTGCCAGTAAAAAGGCTAGCTCCTACAATGAGCAGTTCTTC
j_gene: TRBJ2-1
abundance: .
d_gene: .
v_gene: TRBV19